The 25 T cell receptor beta chains below were found in one sample sequenced in a study of blood T cell repertoires in COVID-19. The protocol was immunoSEQ multiplex PCR, while the TCRdb copy is restricted to in-frame clones and leaves out a portion. The sample yields approximately 120,000 clones, approximately 85% seen once. The sequencing input was peripheral blood. The receptors come from a woman of 80 years or more with COVID-19, enrolled during active disease.

CDR3: CASSQNWFGIDTQYF. CDR3 DNA: TGTGCCAGCAGCCAAAACTGGTTCGGGATTGATACGCAGTATTTT. The chain carries TRBV14 and TRBJ2-3; weak D call: TRBD2 (5 bases). The CDR3 consists of 15 residues. The V and J ends lost 2 bases and 6 bases respectively, with 15 bases between them. CDR1 SGHDN and CDR2 FVKESK come from the germline V gene.

The rearrangement links TRBV28 to TRBJ2-1, with a weak D call TRBD1 (6 bases). The CDR3 is 15 residues long. Germline V gene sequence: CDR1 MDHEN, CDR2 SYDVKM. Trimming cost V 5 bases and J 6 bases, with 17 bases left between them. CDR3 in amino acids: CASSVQGQGSNEQFF. Here the CDR3 DNA reads TGTGCCAGCAGTGTCCAGGGGCAGGGTAGCAATGAGCAGTTCTTC. The entire variable domain, with the rest obtained from reference TRBV28 and TRBJ2-1, is as follows: DVKVTQSSRYLVKRTGEKVFLECVQDMDHENMFWYRQDPGLGLRLIYFSYDVKMKEKGDIPEGYSVSREKKERFSLILESASTNQTSMYLCASSVQGQGSNEQFFGPGTRLTVL.

This clone was detected only once. The chain combines TRBV2 with TRBJ2-7, with a tentative D call TRBD1 (5 bases). V lost 7 bases, J lost 2 bases, and 12 bases lay in between. CDR1 SNHLY and CDR2 FYNNEI come from the germline V gene. The CDR3 extends over 13 amino acids. CDR3 nucleotide sequence: TGTGCCAGCAATCCGACAGCAACCTACGAGCAGTACTTC. Its protein product is CASNPTATYEQYF.

The J gene is TRBJ1-1, the V gene TRBV5-6; D is unresolved. V lost 0 bases to trimming and J lost 5 bases, with 14 bases between them. The V gene's germline CDR1 is SGHDT and CDR2 YYEEEE. The CDR3 contains 15 residues. The CDR3: CASSLVGRSVTEAFF. The CDR3 DNA reads as TGTGCCAGCAGCTTGGTGGGGAGGTCCGTGACTGAAGCTTTCTTT.

This clone was seen a single time. This rearrangement joins TRBV2 to TRBJ2-5; a weak D match, TRBD2 (5 bases). V shed 7 bases and J shed 5 bases, with 20 bases lying between them. The germline V gene has CDR1 SNHLY and CDR2 FYNNEI. The CDR3 loop spans 15 amino acids. This CDR3 reads CASTDGNPPRETQYF. The CDR3, as DNA: TGTGCCAGCACTGACGGGAACCCGCCCAGGGAGACCCAGTACTTC.

V and J are TRBV15 and TRBJ2-7; 14 nucleotides line up with TRBD2. The CDR3 contains 14 residues. Germline V gene lookup returns CDR1 LNHNV and CDR2 YYDKDF (reference sequence). Trimming took 5 bases from V and 7 from J; bases not matched to a gene: 4. The CDR3: CATSGTSGRLEQYF. The CDR3 region has the DNA TGTGCCACCAGCGGGACTAGCGGGAGATTGGAGCAGTACTTC.

This chain uses TRBV11-1 with TRBJ2-5; D ambiguous. The length of the CDR3 is 15 residues. Trimming removed 6 bases from V and 1 base from J, with 15 bases in between. CDR1 is SGHAT, CDR2 FQDESV, per germline (reference sequence). CDR3 residues: CASSQAMTTQETQYF. The CDR3 DNA reads TGTGCCAGCAGTCAGGCTATGACGACCCAAGAGACCCAGTACTTC.

The chain carries TRBV20-1 and TRBJ1-1, with a possible D match to TRBD1 (6 bases). Germline V CDR1 and CDR2: DFQATT, SNEGSKA (reference sequence). This CDR3 has 14 amino acids. Trimming cost V 3 bases and J 1 base, with 12 bases left between them. The CDR3 spells CSASAGVANTEAFF. DNA of the CDR3: TGCAGTGCTAGTGCAGGGGTGGCGAACACTGAAGCTTTCTTT.

The chain recombines TRBV7-8 with TRBJ1-5; the match to TRBD1 covers 10 bases. The CDR3 is 16 amino acids. Germline V gene sequence: CDR1 SGHVS, CDR2 FQNEAQ. Trimming removed 2 bases from V and 4 bases from J; junction bases left unmatched: 5. CDR3 loop: CASSLSRTGGNQPQHF. CDR3 in DNA: TGTGCCAGCAGCTTATCCAGGACAGGGGGAAATCAGCCCCAGCATTTT.

The genes are TRBV29-1 and TRBJ2-3; possible D gene TRBD2, 5 bases. Germline V gene lookup returns CDR1 SQVTM and CDR2 ANQGSEA. This CDR3 has 16 residues. V was shortened by 6 bases and J by 1 base, with 20 bases between the two germline ends. CDR3 residues: CSVVGLEGRGTDTQYF. CDR3 in DNA: TGCAGCGTGGTTGGGTTAGAGGGAAGGGGCACAGATACGCAGTATTTT.

V usage is TRBV7-2 and J usage is TRBJ2-5, with a possible D match to TRBD2 (5 bases). Germline lookup yields CDR1 SGHTA and CDR2 FQGNSA. The CDR3 contains 12 residues. Trimming cost V 4 bases and J 7 bases, with 10 bases left between them. CDR3 in amino acids: CASSSPRGTQYF. The CDR3 nucleotides are TGTGCCAGCAGCTCTCCCCGGGGGACCCAGTACTTC.

The gene calls are TRBV18 and TRBJ2-2, with 7 bases that match TRBD2. Germline V gene data show CDR1 as KGHSH and CDR2 as LQKENI. The CDR3 extends over 16 amino acids. The V segment lost 6 bases and the J segment 7 bases; nucleotides outside the gene matches: 14. In nucleotides, the CDR3 is TGTGCCAGCTCCCGACAGTTGGCCGGGAGGATCGGGGAGCTGTTTTTT. This encodes CASSRQLAGRIGELFF.

The chain has TRBV11-2 and TRBJ2-3; no clear D. V lost 5 bases, J lost 6 bases, and 18 bases lay in between. The CDR3 spans 15 residues. Per the germline V gene, CDR1 is SGHAT and CDR2 is FQNNGV. The CDR3: CASSPTRSLIDTQYF. The CDR3 DNA follows: TGTGCCAGCAGCCCCACGAGGAGTCTAATTGATACGCAGTATTTT.

The J gene is TRBJ2-2, the V gene TRBV5-1; 8 nucleotides agree with TRBD1. The V gene's germline CDR1 is SGHRS and CDR2 YFSETQ. The CDR3 runs 15 residues. V lost 2 bases and J lost 1; bases outside the gene matches: 1. As DNA, the CDR3 is TGCGCCAGCAGCTTTGGACAGGGGAACACCGGGGAGCTGTTTTTT. Translation: CASSFGQGNTGELFF.

The chain is built from TRBV5-4 and TRBJ2-3, with 7 bases lining up with TRBD2. Germline CDR1 is SGHNT and CDR2 is YYREEE (reference sequence). V lost 7 bases, J lost 1 base, and 0 bases stayed unmatched. CDR3 length: 12 amino acids. The DNA for the CDR3 is TGTGCCAGCGCGGGAGGCACAGATACGCAGTATTTT. It yields the protein CASAGGTDTQYF.

The genes are TRBV11-2 and TRBJ1-1; D may be TRBD1 (6 bases). CDR3 length equals 13 residues. V shed 0 bases and J shed 11 bases, with 13 bases lying between them. Germline loops: CDR1 SGHAT, CDR2 FQNNGV. CDR3 bases: TGTGCCAGCAGCTTAGATGGGGGCAGGCGGGCTTTCTTT. It encodes CASSLDGGRRAFF.

The rearrangement joins TRBV28 to TRBJ2-2; 10 bases fit TRBD1. V gave up 4 bases and J gave up 0 bases; unmatched junction bases: 2. The CDR3 is 16 residues long. Germline V gene lookup returns CDR1 MDHEN and CDR2 SYDVKM. The CDR3 DNA follows: TGTGCCAGCAGTTCAGGACAGGGGGCGAACACCGGGGAGCTGTTTTTT. It codes for CASSSGQGANTGELFF. The full variable domain, in which reference TRBV28 and TRBJ2-2 provide the parts outside the CDR3, is DVKVTQSSRYLVKRTGEKVFLECVQDMDHENMFWYRQDPGLGLRLIYFSYDVKMKEKGDIPEGYSVSREKKERFSLILESASTNQTSMYLCASSSGQGANTGELFFGEGSRLTVL.

The chain couples TRBV18 to TRBJ2-7, with a possible D match to TRBD2 (6 bases). Trimming shortened V by 0 bases and J by 2 bases, and 14 bases separated the two germline ends. The CDR3 is 16 amino acids. Germline CDR1 reads KGHSH; CDR2 reads LQKENI. CDR3 region: CASSPPGSGVTYEQYF. CDR3 nucleotides: TGTGCCAGCTCACCACCGGGTAGCGGAGTTACCTACGAGCAGTACTTC.

This clone was seen more than once but under ten times. The chain uses TRBV13 and TRBJ1-3, with TRBD1 identical over 8 bases. This CDR3 is 17 amino acids long. The ends lost 0 bases at V and 4 bases at J; junction bases unmatched: 8. Per germline, CDR1 PRHDT and CDR2 FYEKMQ (reference sequence). The CDR3 DNA is TGTGCCAGCAGCTTAGGTCTTCAGGGGGCGGCGGGAAACACCATATATTTT. Protein product: CASSLGLQGAAGNTIYF.

The rearrangement uses TRBV5-5 and TRBJ2-7; the D gene is possibly TRBD1 (6 bases). The CDR3 contains 14 residues. Between the trimmed V and J ends, which lost 4 bases and 6 bases, there was a span of 17 bases. Germline V gene data show CDR1 as SGHKS and CDR2 as YYEKEE (reference sequence). In nucleotides, the CDR3 is TGTGCCAGCAGCCACAATCTCAGGGGCAGCGAGCAGTACTTC. Its translation is CASSHNLRGSEQYF.

The V call is TRBV19, the J call TRBJ2-5; a possible D gene is TRBD2 (6 bases). Per germline, CDR1 LNHDA and CDR2 SQIVND (reference sequence). This CDR3 region has 15 residues. V was clipped by 3 bases and J by 1 base, with 12 bases between them. The CDR3 spells CASSMGDWTQETQYF. CDR3 bases: TGTGCCAGTAGTATGGGGGACTGGACCCAAGAGACCCAGTACTTC.

The V and J genes are TRBV7-3 and TRBJ2-1, with 8 positions matching TRBD1. This CDR3 has 13 amino acids. V lost 8 bases, J lost 8 bases, and 8 bases stayed unmatched. The V gene's germline CDR1 is SGHTA and CDR2 FQGTGA. This CDR3 reads CASSRQGRDEQFF. CDR3 bases: TGTGCCAGCTCCCGACAGGGGCGGGATGAGCAGTTCTTC.

The genes are TRBV6-2 or TRBV6-3 and TRBJ2-5, with TRBD1 matching over 7 bases. There are 13 residues in the CDR3. Germline loops: CDR1 MNHEY, CDR2 SVGEGT. V trimming: 5 bases; J trimming: 2 bases; junction bases outside the gene matches: 2. CDR3 sequence (DNA): TGTGCCAGCAGTCGACAGGGTCAAGAGACCCAGTACTTC. This gives the protein CASSRQGQETQYF.

The chain uses TRBV10-3 and TRBJ1-1; D may be TRBD1 (5 bases). The V gene's germline CDR1 is ENHRY and CDR2 SYGVKD. This CDR3 has 13 amino acids. V gave up 3 bases and J gave up 1 base, with 6 bases separating them. In DNA, the CDR3 is TGTGCCATCAGTGAAAGGGGGAACACTGAAGCTTTCTTT. This gives the protein CAISERGNTEAFF.

The CDR3 protein is CASSPRGLAGGNEQFF. The CDR3 DNA reads TGTGCCAGCAGTCCCCGCGGACTAGCGGGAGGGAATGAGCAGTTCTTC. The chain is built from TRBV3-1 (or the pseudogene TRBV3-2) and TRBJ2-1; TRBD2 matches 15 bases. V was pared by 6 bases and J by 7 bases, with 7 bases of the junction left unmatched. Germline CDR1 reads LGHDT; CDR2 reads YNNKEL (reference sequence). The CDR3 has 16 amino acids.